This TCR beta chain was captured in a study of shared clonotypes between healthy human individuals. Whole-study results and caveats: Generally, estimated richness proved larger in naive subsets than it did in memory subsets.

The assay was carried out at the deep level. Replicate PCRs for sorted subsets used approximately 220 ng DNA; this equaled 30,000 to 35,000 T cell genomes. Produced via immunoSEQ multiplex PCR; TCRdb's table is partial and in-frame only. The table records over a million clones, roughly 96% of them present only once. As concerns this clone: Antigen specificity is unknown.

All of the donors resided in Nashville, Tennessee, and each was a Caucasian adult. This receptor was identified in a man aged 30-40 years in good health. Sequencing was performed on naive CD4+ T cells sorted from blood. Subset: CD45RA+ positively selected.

This CDR3 reads CASSVEQGSTDTQYF. Here the CDR3 DNA reads TGTGCCAGCAGCGTAGAACAGGGTAGCACAGATACGCAGTATTTT. V usage is TRBV9 and J usage is TRBJ2-3, with a weak D call TRBD1 (6 bases). Germline CDR1 SGDLS, CDR2 YYNGEE. The V and J ends lost 0 bases and 0 bases respectively, with 8 bases between them. This CDR3 has 15 amino acids.